Listed here is a single T cell receptor (beta chain). Original processing methods: Amplification from reference gene primers served as the basis for estimated nucleated cell counts. The data were produced by immunoSEQ multiplex PCR, yet TCRdb's version contains in-frame clones alone and is incomplete. The DNA was the basis for D and trimming; V, J and clone size are from that table. The repertoire consists of over 100,000 clones, with approximately 87% occurring once and the leading ten covering about 18%. This record comes from a study of blood T cell repertoires in COVID-19. Study in general: Samples taken during acute and convalescent COVID-19 were collected in the United States, Italy and Spain. Sample material is recorded as cDNA or gDNA derived from T cells, B-cell-depleted T cells, or PBMCs.

Trimming shortened V by 3 bases and J by 5 bases, and 17 bases separated the two germline ends. Germline V gene lookup returns CDR1 MGHDK and CDR2 SYGVNS. The CDR3 totals 15 residues. Sequences were obtained from peripheral blood. The rearrangement uses TRBV25-1 and TRBJ2-7; D call uncertain. The TCR was taken from a woman in her fifties or sixties with acute or convalescent COVID-19. The CDR3 nucleotides read TGTGCCAGCAGTGACGGAACTAACCATCGCCACGAGCAGTACTTC. It yields the protein CASSDGTNHRHEQYF.